A selection of T cell receptor beta chains follows, all from one sample in a study of spatial heterogeneity in lung cancer. TCRdb re-derived calls from the 5' RACE reads in MiXCR, one entry per CDR3 protein. Here the sample spans tens of thousands of distinct CDR3 sequences, about 5.8% being singletons. The input for sequencing was PBMCs, taken at surgery. These receptors came from a male donor with early-stage non-small cell lung cancer. CDR3s include the opening cysteine and the closing phenylalanine or tryptophan. The order of the fields is V gene, J gene, clone size, D gene, CDR3 DNA, CDR3 protein. D genes are given only for firm matches. Size is omitted from some rows. Given values are once, few, many or a class for expanded clones.

v_gene: TRBV14
j_gene: TRBJ2-7
abundance: -
d_gene: -
CDR3nt: TGTGCCAGCAGCCCCGGGGCCTCCTACGAGCAGTACTTC
CDR3aa: CASSPGASYEQYF

v_gene: TRBV5-1
j_gene: TRBJ1-2
abundance: -
d_gene: -
CDR3nt: TGCGCCAGCAGCTCCCGAGCTGGGACTAACTATGGCTACACCTTC
CDR3aa: CASSSRAGTNYGYTF

v_gene: TRBV5-6
j_gene: TRBJ2-7
abundance: many
d_gene: -
CDR3nt: TGTGCCAGCAGTTCCGGGTTTACCTACGAGCAGTACTTC
CDR3aa: CASSSGFTYEQYF

v_gene: TRBV7-9
j_gene: TRBJ2-1
abundance: many
d_gene: TRBD2
CDR3nt: TGTGCCAGCAGCGCTCCGGTGGGACTAGCGGCTGGTGAGCAGTTCTTC
CDR3aa: CASSAPVGLAAGEQFF

v_gene: TRBV19
j_gene: TRBJ1-5
abundance: many
d_gene: -
CDR3nt: TGTGCCAGTAGCGACCCCGGACACTATAGCAATCAGCCCCAGCATTTT
CDR3aa: CASSDPGHYSNQPQHF

v_gene: TRBV5-1
j_gene: TRBJ2-7
abundance: many
d_gene: -
CDR3nt: TGCGCCAGCAGCCGAGGACAGACCTACGAGCAGTACTTC
CDR3aa: CASSRGQTYEQYF

v_gene: TRBV10-3
j_gene: TRBJ1-2
abundance: many
d_gene: TRBD1
CDR3nt: TGTGCCATCAGTGAGTCGGGGACAGGGAGCGGCTACACCTTC
CDR3aa: CAISESGTGSGYTF

v_gene: TRBV7-2
j_gene: TRBJ1-4
abundance: many
d_gene: TRBD1
CDR3nt: TGTGCCAGCAGCTTAGGCGGGGGGACAGGGGAAAAACTGTTTTTT
CDR3aa: CASSLGGGTGEKLFF

v_gene: TRBV28
j_gene: TRBJ2-5
abundance: many
d_gene: TRBD2
CDR3nt: TGTGCCAGCAGTAACATAGCGGGAATGGGGGAGACCCAGTACTTC
CDR3aa: CASSNIAGMGETQYF

v_gene: TRBV5-4
j_gene: TRBJ2-7
abundance: many
d_gene: TRBD1
CDR3nt: TGTGCCAGCAGCCCGGGACAGGCGCCGTACGAGCAGTACTTC
CDR3aa: CASSPGQAPYEQYF

v_gene: TRBV29-1
j_gene: TRBJ2-1
abundance: -
d_gene: -
CDR3nt: TGCAGCGTTGAAGGGATAGCCGATGAGCAGTTCTTC
CDR3aa: CSVEGIADEQFF

v_gene: TRBV4-2
j_gene: TRBJ1-4
abundance: many
d_gene: -
CDR3nt: TGTGCCAGCAGCCAAGGAAGAACGACGGGAAATGAAAAACTGTTTTTT
CDR3aa: CASSQGRTTGNEKLFF

v_gene: TRBV6-1
j_gene: TRBJ1-1
abundance: many
d_gene: TRBD1
CDR3nt: TGTGCCAGCAGGGACAGGGGTTCGGGCACTGAAGCTTTCTTT
CDR3aa: CASRDRGSGTEAFF

v_gene: TRBV20-1
j_gene: TRBJ1-1
abundance: many
d_gene: -
CDR3nt: TGCAGTGCTAGAGGGAAGGCCAACACTGAAGCTTTCTTT
CDR3aa: CSARGKANTEAFF

v_gene: TRBV15
j_gene: TRBJ2-3
abundance: -
d_gene: TRBD2
CDR3nt: TGTGCCACCAGCAGAGGGGGGACTAGCGGTGCTACAGATACGCAGTATTTT
CDR3aa: CATSRGGTSGATDTQYF

v_gene: TRBV6-5
j_gene: TRBJ2-5
abundance: few
d_gene: -
CDR3nt: TGTGCCAGCAGTTACAATATTGGAGAGACCCAGTACTTC
CDR3aa: CASSYNIGETQYF

v_gene: TRBV7-2
j_gene: TRBJ2-7
abundance: many
d_gene: TRBD1
CDR3nt: TGTGCCAGCAGCTTAGATGGGACAGGGAGTAGGGAGCAGTACTTC
CDR3aa: CASSLDGTGSREQYF

v_gene: TRBV7-2
j_gene: TRBJ2-1
abundance: -
d_gene: -
CDR3nt: TGTGCCAGCAGCTCCTATCGGCGTAATGAGCAGTTCTTC
CDR3aa: CASSSYRRNEQFF

v_gene: TRBV6-2/TRBV6-3
j_gene: TRBJ2-5
abundance: many
d_gene: TRBD1
CDR3nt: TGTGCCAGCAGTTACTCGACAGGGGCCCAAGAGACCCAGTACTTC
CDR3aa: CASSYSTGAQETQYF

v_gene: TRBV27
j_gene: TRBJ2-2
abundance: many
d_gene: -
CDR3nt: TGTGCCAGCAGTTTAACGGCTCTTGTGCAGGGATGGACCGGGGAGCTGTTTTTT
CDR3aa: CASSLTALVQGWTGELFF

v_gene: TRBV11-3
j_gene: TRBJ2-2
abundance: many
d_gene: TRBD2
CDR3nt: TGTGCCAGCAGCTTGACTAGCGGGAGGGTCGGCGGGGAGCTGTTTTTT
CDR3aa: CASSLTSGRVGGELFF

v_gene: TRBV11-2
j_gene: TRBJ1-1
abundance: many
d_gene: -
CDR3nt: TGTGCCAGCACCAACCGGGGCCTAGGGATCCCTGAAGCTTTCTTT
CDR3aa: CASTNRGLGIPEAFF

v_gene: TRBV5-1
j_gene: TRBJ2-1
abundance: many
d_gene: -
CDR3nt: TGCGCCAGCAGCCCAGCTGGCCTGGGGGCCTACAATGAGCAGTTCTTC
CDR3aa: CASSPAGLGAYNEQFF

v_gene: TRBV29-1
j_gene: TRBJ2-5
abundance: many
d_gene: -
CDR3nt: TGCAGCGTTGGCTACGGTGATTTCGAGACCCAGTACTTC
CDR3aa: CSVGYGDFETQYF

v_gene: TRBV6-5
j_gene: TRBJ2-7
abundance: many
d_gene: -
CDR3nt: TGTGCCAGCAGTTACTCCCGGGACGGACCCTACGAGCAGTACTTC
CDR3aa: CASSYSRDGPYEQYF

v_gene: TRBV11-2
j_gene: TRBJ2-5
abundance: many
d_gene: -
CDR3nt: TGTGCCAGCAGCTTAGTCCATGGGACGGCCCAAGAGACCCAGTACTTC
CDR3aa: CASSLVHGTAQETQYF

v_gene: TRBV20-1
j_gene: TRBJ1-1
abundance: many
d_gene: -
CDR3nt: TGCAGTGCTCCCCGCACCCGAAACTGGGTGAACACTGAAGCTTTCTTT
CDR3aa: CSAPRTRNWVNTEAFF

v_gene: TRBV6-2/TRBV6-3
j_gene: TRBJ1-5
abundance: -
d_gene: -
CDR3nt: TGTGCCAGCAGTTACTCCCAAAACAATCAGCCCCAGCATTTT
CDR3aa: CASSYSQNNQPQHF

v_gene: TRBV27
j_gene: TRBJ1-2
abundance: many
d_gene: -
CDR3nt: TGTGCCAGCAGCCCCGGGGGCGTAGGATATGGCTACACCTTC
CDR3aa: CASSPGGVGYGYTF

v_gene: TRBV14
j_gene: TRBJ1-6
abundance: many
d_gene: TRBD1
CDR3nt: TGTGCCAGCAGCCCCTTTGGACAGGGCTATAATTCACCCCTCCACTTT
CDR3aa: CASSPFGQGYNSPLHF

v_gene: TRBV12-5
j_gene: TRBJ2-3
abundance: many
d_gene: -
CDR3nt: TGTGCTAGTGGCGAGGAGGGGTTGGTCGCAGATACGCAGTATTTT
CDR3aa: CASGEEGLVADTQYF

v_gene: TRBV20-1
j_gene: TRBJ2-1
abundance: many
d_gene: -
CDR3nt: TGCAGTGCTCACTCCGGGCCAGCCTCCTACAATGAGCAGTTCTTC
CDR3aa: CSAHSGPASYNEQFF

v_gene: TRBV10-3
j_gene: TRBJ1-6
abundance: many
d_gene: -
CDR3nt: TGTGCCATCGGTACCGGGACCGCCGATTCACCCCTCCACTTT
CDR3aa: CAIGTGTADSPLHF

v_gene: TRBV2
j_gene: TRBJ2-7
abundance: many
d_gene: -
CDR3nt: TGTGCCAGCAGTGTAAGCGAGCAGTACTTC
CDR3aa: CASSVSEQYF

v_gene: TRBV30
j_gene: TRBJ1-1
abundance: many
d_gene: -
CDR3nt: TGTGCCTGTGACAGGTTGAACACTGAAGCTTTCTTT
CDR3aa: CACDRLNTEAFF

v_gene: TRBV6-1
j_gene: TRBJ2-3
abundance: many
d_gene: TRBD2
CDR3nt: TGTGCCAGCACTCCCGGACTAGCGGGGGACCGTATGCAGTATTTT
CDR3aa: CASTPGLAGDRMQYF

v_gene: TRBV5-4
j_gene: TRBJ2-1
abundance: many
d_gene: -
CDR3nt: TGTGCCAGCAGCTTGTTTTCCGGGTTGAGCTCCTACAATGAGCAGTTCTTC
CDR3aa: CASSLFSGLSSYNEQFF

v_gene: TRBV24-1
j_gene: TRBJ2-3
abundance: many
d_gene: TRBD2
CDR3nt: TGTGCCACCAGTGATCCCAAAGCGGGGAAAAGGGATACGCAGTATTTT
CDR3aa: CATSDPKAGKRDTQYF

v_gene: TRBV20-1
j_gene: TRBJ2-7
abundance: many
d_gene: TRBD2
CDR3nt: TGCAGTGCTGTGAATAGCGGGAGCTCCTACGAGCAGTACTTC
CDR3aa: CSAVNSGSSYEQYF

v_gene: TRBV12-3/TRBV12-4
j_gene: TRBJ2-5
abundance: many
d_gene: -
CDR3nt: TGTGCCAGCAGTCCCCCCGACCCCAACCAAGAGACCCAGTACTTC
CDR3aa: CASSPPDPNQETQYF

v_gene: TRBV7-8
j_gene: TRBJ2-1
abundance: many
d_gene: -
CDR3nt: TGTGCCAGCAGCTTAGCAAGAACTCCCGGGAATGAGCAGTTCTTC
CDR3aa: CASSLARTPGNEQFF

v_gene: TRBV19
j_gene: TRBJ1-1
abundance: many
d_gene: TRBD1
CDR3nt: TGTGCCAGTAGTATCCTGGGCAGGGGGGACACTGAAGCTTTCTTT
CDR3aa: CASSILGRGDTEAFF

v_gene: TRBV7-9
j_gene: TRBJ2-7
abundance: many
d_gene: -
CDR3nt: TGTGCCAGCAGCAGGGGTCTCGAGCAGTACTTC
CDR3aa: CASSRGLEQYF

v_gene: TRBV28
j_gene: TRBJ1-2
abundance: many
d_gene: -
CDR3nt: TGTGCCAGCAGTCGCCCACAGGATGCTAACTATGGCTACACCTTC
CDR3aa: CASSRPQDANYGYTF

v_gene: TRBV7-8
j_gene: TRBJ2-5
abundance: many
d_gene: -
CDR3nt: TGTGCCAGCAGCTTAGACAGGGGGGGTGAGACCCAGTACTTC
CDR3aa: CASSLDRGGETQYF

v_gene: TRBV20-1
j_gene: TRBJ2-1
abundance: many
d_gene: -
CDR3nt: TGCAGTGCTGCAGTACGTGGAAATGAGCAGTTCTTC
CDR3aa: CSAAVRGNEQFF

v_gene: TRBV7-9
j_gene: TRBJ2-5
abundance: few
d_gene: TRBD2
CDR3nt: TGTGCCAGCAGCACTAGCGACGCTAGCGGGCAAGAGACCCAGTACTTC
CDR3aa: CASSTSDASGQETQYF